A selection of T cell receptor beta chains follows, all from one sample in a study of blood T cell repertoires in COVID-19. Here immunoSEQ multiplex PCR was the method, and the copy in TCRdb shows in-frame clones only, minus some. The repertoire holds approximately 74,000 clones, with around nine tenths as singletons. The sample comprised peripheral blood. All receptors derive from a woman older than 75 with active or convalescent COVID-19. The CDR3 runs from the conserved cysteine through the conserved F or W. A D gene is named only where the DNA matches it firmly. Size is omitted from some rows. Given values are once, few, many or a class for expanded clones.

size,D,V,J,CDR3,DNA
.,.,TRBV5-5,TRBJ1-4,CASSPGQIATNEKLFF,TGTGCCAGCAGCCCCGGACAGATTGCAACTAATGAAAAACTGTTTTTT
.,.,TRBV6-6,TRBJ1-2,CASSPAVNYGYTF,TGTGCCAGCTCCCCGGCGGTTAACTATGGCTACACCTTC
.,TRBD2,TRBV5-1,TRBJ2-5,CASSLSTSGGPQETQYF,TGCGCCAGCAGCTTATCGACTAGCGGGGGCCCTCAAGAGACCCAGTACTTC
.,TRBD1,TRBV30,TRBJ2-7,CAWTVQGQGAHEQYF,TGTGCCTGGACGGTCCAAGGACAGGGGGCCCACGAGCAGTACTTC
.,.,TRBV12-3/TRBV12-4,TRBJ2-5,CASSRETQYF,TGTGCCAGCAGTCGGGAGACCCAGTACTTC
few,TRBD1,TRBV6-6,TRBJ2-5,CASSQGGIGETQYF,TGTGCCAGCAGTCAAGGGGGCATCGGGGAGACCCAGTACTTC
.,.,TRBV11-2,TRBJ2-3,CASSSPTRVGTDTQYF,TGTGCCAGCAGCTCCCCGACCAGGGTTGGCACAGATACGCAGTATTTT
.,.,TRBV6-5,TRBJ1-3,CASSYTHAGNTIYF,TGTGCCAGCAGTTACACTCACGCTGGAAACACCATATATTTT
.,TRBD1,TRBV14,TRBJ1-2,CASSRSTGDYGYTF,TGTGCCAGCAGCCGATCGACAGGGGACTATGGCTACACCTTC
.,TRBD2,TRBV6-5,TRBJ2-2,CASSSGTSGGGELFF,TGTGCCAGCAGTTCCGGGACTAGCGGGGGCGGGGAGCTGTTTTTT
.,TRBD2,TRBV11-2,TRBJ2-5,CASSLYSGGALETQYF,TGTGCCAGCAGCTTATATAGCGGGGGGGCCCTAGAGACCCAGTACTTC
.,TRBD1,TRBV6-6,TRBJ2-7,CASSPRDRGYEQYF,TGTGCCAGCAGTCCCCGGGACAGGGGTTACGAGCAGTACTTC
.,TRBD1,TRBV5-4,TRBJ1-1,CASSVPGVRGLRNTEAFF,TGTGCCAGCAGCGTTCCAGGGGTCAGGGGGCTTAGGAACACTGAAGCTTTCTTT
.,.,TRBV4-3,TRBJ2-7,CASSQDQGYEQYF,TGCGCCAGCAGCCAAGATCAGGGGTACGAGCAGTACTTC
.,.,TRBV30,TRBJ2-2,CAWSGLSDTGELFF,TGTGCCTGGAGTGGCCTATCCGACACCGGGGAGCTGTTTTTT
.,.,TRBV5-1,TRBJ2-3,CASSEAGTDTQYF,TGCGCCAGCAGTGAGGCGGGAACAGATACGCAGTATTTT
few,TRBD1,TRBV18,TRBJ2-7,CASSQDRGPYEQYF,TGTGCCAGCTCACAAGACAGGGGGCCCTACGAGCAGTACTTC
.,TRBD1,TRBV11-3,TRBJ2-3,CASSPQGAADTQYF,TGTGCCAGCAGCCCACAGGGGGCGGCAGATACGCAGTATTTT
once,TRBD2,TRBV5-4,TRBJ2-5,CASSSGLGEGTQYF,TGTGCCAGCAGCTCGGGACTAGGTGAGGGGACCCAGTACTTC
.,TRBD2,TRBV2,TRBJ2-5,CASSEGLAGQETQYF,TGTGCCAGCAGCGAGGGACTAGCGGGACAAGAGACCCAGTACTTC
.,TRBD1,TRBV5-4,TRBJ1-3,CASSHRDRGFPDTIYF,TGTGCCAGCAGCCACCGGGACAGGGGCTTTCCGGACACCATATATTTT
.,.,TRBV5-6,TRBJ2-1,CASSLYQSSAIYNEQFF,TGTGCCAGCAGCTTGTACCAGTCTAGCGCTATTTACAATGAGCAGTTCTTC
.,.,TRBV9,TRBJ2-5,CASSVGPGMIGETQYF,TGTGCCAGCAGCGTAGGGCCGGGGATGATCGGAGAGACCCAGTACTTC
.,.,TRBV2,TRBJ2-3,CASSEDAGPTDTQYF,TGTGCCAGCAGTGAAGATGCGGGACCCACAGATACGCAGTATTTT
.,TRBD1,TRBV5-1,TRBJ2-7,CASSRDRGPYEQYF,TGCGCCAGCAGCCGGGACAGGGGGCCGTACGAGCAGTACTTC
.,.,TRBV9,TRBJ2-7,CASSVATGTYEQYF,TGTGCCAGCAGCGTAGCGACGGGTACCTACGAGCAGTACTTC
.,.,TRBV9,TRBJ1-2,CASSVDAGARGYTF,TGTGCCAGCAGCGTAGACGCGGGGGCCCGTGGCTACACCTTC
once,.,TRBV27,TRBJ1-5,CASSPGLGLNQPQHF,TGTGCCAGCAGTCCAGGACTGGGACTCAATCAGCCCCAGCATTTT
.,.,TRBV5-4,TRBJ2-7,CASSLRSFTTYEQYF,TGTGCCAGCAGCTTGAGGTCCTTTACTACCTACGAGCAGTACTTC
.,.,TRBV5-5,TRBJ2-2,CASSLSLLNTGELFF,TGTGCCAGCAGCTTGAGCCTCCTCAACACCGGGGAGCTGTTTTTT
.,TRBD1,TRBV9,TRBJ1-5,CASSTQGDSNQPQHF,TGTGCCAGCAGCACCCAGGGGGATAGCAATCAGCCCCAGCATTTT
.,TRBD2,TRBV27,TRBJ2-1,CASSLYSMGLAEESSYNEQFF,TGTGCCAGCAGTTTATATAGTATGGGACTAGCGGAGGAAAGCTCCTACAATGAGCAGTTCTTC
.,TRBD2,TRBV6-2/TRBV6-3,TRBJ2-7,CASSYQGTSGSYEQYF,TGTGCCAGCAGTTACCAGGGGACTAGCGGAAGCTACGAGCAGTACTTC
.,TRBD1,TRBV7-9,TRBJ1-2,CASSLQGAGGDGYTF,TGTGCCAGCAGCTTACAAGGGGCAGGGGGCGATGGCTACACCTTC
.,TRBD1,TRBV11-2,TRBJ1-6,CASSFLGTGTYNSPLHF,TGTGCCAGCAGCTTCCTGGGGACAGGGACTTATAATTCACCCCTCCACTTT
.,.,TRBV7-2,TRBJ2-7,CASSLGWDTSYEQYF,TGTGCCAGCAGCTTAGGGTGGGACACGTCCTACGAGCAGTACTTC
.,.,TRBV11-2,TRBJ1-3,CASTPGWPPGNTIYF,TGTGCCAGCACCCCAGGGTGGCCTCCTGGAAACACCATATATTTT
.,TRBD2,TRBV19,TRBJ2-1,CASSMDFLAGGYNEQFF,TGTGCCAGTAGTATGGACTTTCTAGCGGGGGGTTACAATGAGCAGTTCTTC
.,.,TRBV24-1,TRBJ2-7,CATSDTTGSEQYF,TGTGCCACCAGTGATACGACGGGATCCGAGCAGTACTTC
.,TRBD1,TRBV10-3,TRBJ1-1,CAISKQDRGGTEAFF,TGTGCCATCAGCAAGCAGGACAGGGGAGGCACTGAAGCTTTCTTT
.,TRBD2,TRBV27,TRBJ2-1,CASSSSTSGGSNEQFF,TGTGCCAGCAGTTCCTCCACTAGCGGGGGTTCAAATGAGCAGTTCTTC
.,.,TRBV5-6,TRBJ1-2,CASSSDPGTNYGYTF,TGTGCCAGCAGCTCGGACCCAGGGACAAACTATGGCTACACCTTC
.,.,TRBV12-3/TRBV12-4,TRBJ1-2,CASSPRVDGYTF,TGTGCCAGCAGTCCCCGGGTCGATGGCTACACCTTC
.,TRBD1,TRBV19,TRBJ2-2,CASSTGTGATGELFF,TGTGCCAGTAGTACCGGGACAGGGGCTACCGGGGAGCTGTTTTTT
.,.,TRBV15,TRBJ1-2,CATSRASINYGYTF,TGTGCCACCAGCAGAGCCAGTATTAACTATGGCTACACCTTC
.,TRBD1,TRBV18,TRBJ1-2,CASSPAAGGVDYGYTF,TGTGCCAGCTCACCCGCGGCAGGGGGCGTAGACTATGGCTACACCTTC
.,TRBD1,TRBV5-4,TRBJ1-2,CASSLTGGNYGYTF,TGTGCCAGCAGCTTGACAGGGGGAAACTATGGCTACACCTTC
.,TRBD1,TRBV5-4,TRBJ2-1,CASSEGQGRNNEQFF,TGTGCCAGCAGTGAGGGACAGGGGAGGAACAATGAGCAGTTCTTC
.,TRBD1,TRBV9,TRBJ1-2,CASSADRDGLNYGYTF,TGTGCCAGCAGCGCGGACAGGGACGGGTTGAACTATGGCTACACCTTC
.,TRBD1,TRBV19,TRBJ1-2,CASSYRDRGFGYTF,TGTGCCAGTTCCTACCGGGACAGGGGATTCGGCTACACCTTC
.,TRBD1,TRBV27,TRBJ2-5,CASTPRGQETQYF,TGTGCCAGCACCCCCAGGGGGCAAGAGACCCAGTACTTC
.,.,TRBV6-4,TRBJ1-1,CASSEEMNTEAFF,TGTGCCAGCAGTGAAGAGATGAACACTGAAGCTTTCTTT
.,TRBD2,TRBV7-2,TRBJ2-3,CASSFIYPSGGDTQYF,TGTGCCAGCAGCTTTATTTATCCTAGCGGGGGAGATACGCAGTATTTT
.,.,TRBV27,TRBJ1-3,CASRGGEGSGNTIYF,TGTGCCAGCAGGGGCGGGGAGGGGTCTGGAAACACCATATATTTT
once,TRBD2,TRBV27,TRBJ2-7,CASISRRTSGAYEQYF,TGTGCCAGCATTTCCAGGCGGACTAGCGGGGCTTACGAGCAGTACTTC